This T cell receptor (beta chain) was identified during a study of patients and donors after allogeneic stem cell transplantation. Each CDR3 protein is one row after TCRdb ran MiXCR on the RT-PCR reads. The sample has over 400,000 distinct CDR3 sequences, 15% to 20% seen once. This clonotype has a handful of counts. The CDR3 is made up of 16 amino acids. J was trimmed by 4 bases and V by 3 bases; bases with no gene match: 11. Germline CDR1 SGHDT, CDR2 YYEEEE. The sequence was obtained from a human donor who was either an allogeneic HSCT recipient or a stem cell or donor lymphocyte infusion donor (not recorded which). It is not recorded whose cells these are; they may come from a transplant donor. The sequenced sample was blood, either unsorted or a sorted T cell fraction (not recorded which). The chain employs TRBV5-6 and TRBJ2-5; 8 bases line up with TRBD1. The CDR3 region has the DNA TGTGCCAGCAGCTGGAGGGATGCAGGGGGCCGAGAGACCCAGTACTTC. It yields the protein CASSWRDAGGRETQYF.